The 28 T cell receptor beta chains below were found in one sample sequenced in a study of radiation and T cells in renal cell carcinoma. Treatment meaning: 15 Gy SBRT to primary tumor, nephrectomy 4 weeks later. This table comes from immunoSEQ multiplex PCR, and its TCRdb copy is limited to in-frame clones, with some not included. This sample has around 15,000 clones, with about 50% found just once. Sequenced material: tumor tissue, taken from a patient whose treatment included radiotherapy and nephrectomy. The receptors shown here come from an older woman with renal cell carcinoma.

This clone is judged medium-sized. The CDR3 bases are TGTGCCAGTACCCCCGAGGGGGCTATGAATGAGCAGTTCTTC. It yields the protein CASTPEGAMNEQFF. The chain uses TRBV19 and TRBJ2-1, with 7 nucleotides matching TRBD1. The CDR3 sequence is 14 residues long. Germline CDR1 reads LNHDA; CDR2 reads SQIVND (reference sequence). With 7 bases clipped from V and 7 bases from J, the junction kept 10 bases outside the gene matches.

The chain links TRBV9 to TRBJ1-1, with 7 bases lining up with TRBD1. Germline lookup yields CDR1 SGDLS and CDR2 YYNGEE. CDR3 length: 16 amino acids. Germline trimming cut 3 bases from V and 0 bases from J; bases unmatched to any gene: 8. CDR3 region: CASSDRGTVLNTEAFF. The CDR3 DNA is TGTGCCAGCAGCGACCGGGGGACAGTCCTGAACACTGAAGCTTTCTTT.

This sequence joins TRBV7-2 and TRBJ2-1; 7 bases match TRBD2. The trim removed 3 bases at V and 4 bases at J, leaving 3 bases unmatched. The CDR3 contains 14 residues. CDR1 is SGHTA and CDR2 is FQGNSA in the germline V gene. Here the CDR3 reads CASSFSGGYNEQFF. In DNA form, the CDR3 reads TGTGCCAGCAGCTTCTCGGGGGGTTACAATGAGCAGTTCTTC.

This rearrangement joins TRBV9 to TRBJ1-2; TRBD1 might be the D (5 bases). Deletions cut 4 bases from V and 4 bases from J, with 17 bases between. The CDR3 contains 15 residues. CDR1 SGDLS and CDR2 YYNGEE come from the germline V gene. CDR3 amino acids: CASSPGRTTLYGYTF. The CDR3 DNA reads as TGTGCCAGCAGCCCGGGACGGACGACTCTCTATGGCTACACCTTC.

Sample share makes this clone medium-sized. The chain carries TRBV14 and TRBJ2-7; tentatively, D is TRBD1 (5 bases). Trimming left V 5 bases short and J 2 bases short, with 10 bases between. Germline CDR1 SGHDN, CDR2 FVKESK. This CDR3 is 13 amino acids long. The CDR3 DNA reads as TGTGCCAGCAGCTCAGGGATGACCTACGAGCAGTACTTC. Translated, it gives CASSSGMTYEQYF.

In this sample, this clone is medium-sized. The genes are TRBV9 and TRBJ2-7; no clear D. Looked up from germline, CDR1 is SGDLS and CDR2 is YYNGEE. This CDR3 is 14 amino acids long. Trimming removed 0 bases from V and 0 bases from J, with 7 bases in between. This CDR3 reads CASSVDFSSYEQYF. The CDR3 coding sequence is TGTGCCAGCAGCGTAGACTTCAGCTCCTACGAGCAGTACTTC.

The chain uses TRBV18 and TRBJ1-1; tentatively, D is TRBD1 (6 bases). From germline, CDR1 is KGHSH and CDR2 LQKENI. V gave up 3 bases and J gave up 6 bases, with 17 bases separating them. CDR3 length: 15 residues. CDR3 nucleotide sequence: TGTGCCAGCTCACCCAGACAGGAGATAGGACCTGAAGCTTTCTTT. Translating it yields CASSPRQEIGPEAFF.

This clone was seen a few times. The chain uses TRBV6-1 and TRBJ1-1, with a tentative D call TRBD1 (5 bases). Germline lookup yields CDR1 MNHNS and CDR2 SASEGT. This CDR3 has 12 residues. V lost 4 bases, J lost 10 bases, and 13 bases lay in between. CDR3: CASSVMGRGAFF. For the CDR3, the DNA is TGTGCCAGCAGTGTAATGGGGCGGGGAGCTTTCTTT.

The V call is TRBV9, the J call TRBJ2-5, with no clear D. The CDR3 loop spans 14 amino acids. Trimming removed 4 bases from V and 5 bases from J, with 15 bases in between. Germline V gene sequence: CDR1 SGDLS, CDR2 YYNGEE. In DNA, the CDR3 is TGTGCCAGCAGCCCCAGTGGCGCCGTGGAGACCCAGTACTTC. It yields the protein CASSPSGAVETQYF.

The chain combines TRBV5-5 with TRBJ2-7, with TRBD2 as a possible D gene (5 bases). Germline V gene sequence: CDR1 SGHKS, CDR2 YYEKEE (reference sequence). With 10 bases removed from V and 2 bases from J, the gap between germline ends came to 7 bases. The length of the CDR3 is 10 residues. DNA of the CDR3: TGTGCCTCGGGGACCTACGAGCAGTACTTC. Protein sequence: CASGTYEQYF.

As to this clone: Only one base separates this from a far larger clonotype, so it likely reflects a read error. The rearrangement links TRBV1 to TRBJ1-2; the table's D call of TRBD1 was not tested on the DNA. TRBV1 constitutes a pseudogene. This CDR3 region has 16 residues. Written as DNA, the CDR3 is TGCGCCAGCAGCCACGGACAGGGGGCGGAAAACTATGGCTACACCTTC. This sequence encodes CASSHGQGAENYGYTF.

This clone was counted a few times. The chain is built from TRBV11-2 and TRBJ1-2; maybe TRBD1 (6 bases). V lost 4 bases, J lost 10 bases, and 13 bases lay in between. This CDR3 has 12 residues. Germline assignment: CDR1 SGHAT and CDR2 FQNNGV. The CDR3 DNA sequence: TGTGCCAGCAGCTCCGGGGACATAAACTACACCTTC. It is translated as CASSSGDINYTF.

The J gene is TRBJ1-2, the V gene TRBV5-1, with D unresolved. Trimming pared 4 bases from V and 3 bases from J, leaving 13 bases between. Germline V gene sequence: CDR1 SGHRS, CDR2 YFSETQ. The CDR3 covers 14 residues. The CDR3, as DNA: TGCGCCAGCAGCCTAGTGACGGTGGACTATGGCTACACCTTC. Translating gives CASSLVTVDYGYTF. Filled out from reference TRBV5-1 and TRBJ1-2, the complete variable domain reads KAGVTQTPRYLIKTRGQQVTLSCSPISGHRSVSWYQQTPGQGLQFLFEYFSETQRNKGNFPGRFSGRQFSNSRSEMNVSTLELGDSALYLCASSLVTVDYGYTFGSGTRLTVV.

Here the CDR3 DNA reads TGTGCCACCGGGACAGGGAATAATGAAAAACTGTTTTTT. As protein: CATGTGNNEKLFF. The gene calls are TRBV15 and TRBJ1-4, with 9 bases lining up with TRBD1. There are 13 residues in the CDR3. The V gene's germline CDR1 is LNHNV and CDR2 YYDKDF (reference sequence). V lost 8 bases to trimming and J lost 4 bases; unmatched junction nucleotides: 2.

The chain combines TRBV4-1 with TRBJ1-6; the D is unclear. Trimming removed 4 bases at V and 8 bases at J, with 9 bases between. The CDR3 sequence is 13 residues long. Germline V gene lookup returns CDR1 MGHRA and CDR2 YSYEKL. The chain's CDR3 is CASSLNTDSPLHF. CDR3 coding DNA: TGCGCCAGCAGCCTAAATACTGATTCACCCCTCCACTTT.

This clone has more than one count but fewer than ten. This chain joins TRBV5-1 and TRBJ2-3; D is possibly TRBD2 (6 bases). CDR1 SGHRS and CDR2 YFSETQ come from the germline V gene. V was pared by 5 bases and J by 5 bases, with 12 bases between. The CDR3 is 13 amino acids. The CDR3 DNA reads as TGCGCCAGCAGAGGCTCGGGGGTAGATACGCAGTATTTT. As protein: CASRGSGVDTQYF.

This clone was seen a handful of times. The J gene is TRBJ1-4, the V gene TRBV19; D unresolved. Trimming removed 3 bases from V and 4 bases from J, with 12 bases in between. Germline V gives CDR1 LNHDA, CDR2 SQIVND (reference sequence). CDR3 length: 15 residues. CDR3: CASSMNGFDNEKLFF. The CDR3 nucleotides read TGTGCCAGTAGTATGAACGGATTTGATAATGAAAAACTGTTTTTT.

This chain connects TRBV9 to TRBJ2-7; D uncertain. Trimming shortened V by 2 bases and J by 2 bases, and 11 bases separated the two germline ends. This CDR3 comprises 14 residues. Looked up from germline, CDR1 is SGDLS and CDR2 is YYNGEE. CDR3 sequence (DNA): TGTGCCAGCAGCGTTGGCAGCAGCACCTACGAGCAGTACTTC. This gives the protein CASSVGSSTYEQYF.

V usage is TRBV6-5 and J usage is TRBJ2-3, with D uncertain. V lost 5 bases to trimming and J lost 8 bases, with 17 bases between them. The CDR3 is 14 amino acids. CDR1 is MNHEY, CDR2 SVGAGI, per germline. The CDR3 reads CASSRRPGSGTQYF. DNA of the CDR3: TGTGCCAGCAGTCGAAGACCGGGCTCCGGTACGCAGTATTTT.

This clone was found many times. The chain links TRBV6-6 to TRBJ1-2; D is uncertain. This CDR3 spans 13 amino acids. Germline lookup yields CDR1 MNHNY and CDR2 SVGAGI (reference sequence). V gave up 2 bases and J gave up 6 bases, with 10 bases separating them. The CDR3 sequence: CASSYGEGHGYTF. The CDR3 DNA follows: TGTGCCAGCAGTTACGGGGAGGGCCATGGCTACACCTTC.

CDR3 sequence (DNA): TGCGCCAGCAGCCCACGGACAGGGGGGCTCTATGGCTACACCTTC. Protein: CASSPRTGGLYGYTF. V gene TRBV4-1 combines with J gene TRBJ1-2, with TRBD1 matching over 10 bases. The CDR3 length is 15 residues. Germline CDR1 and CDR2: MGHRA and YSYEKL. The ends lost 4 bases at V and 4 bases at J; junction bases unmatched: 6.

This clone was seen a handful of times. The V and J genes are TRBV6-6 and TRBJ1-5; D might be TRBD1 (6 bases). Looked up from germline, CDR1 is MNHNY and CDR2 is SVGAGI (reference sequence). The V end lost 4 bases, the J end lost 2 bases, and 9 bases lay between the germline ends. This CDR3 is built from 14 residues. CDR3 amino acids: CASSLGQRNQPQHF. In DNA form, the CDR3 reads TGTGCCAGCAGTTTAGGACAGCGCAATCAGCCCCAGCATTTT.

The chain carries TRBV7-2 and TRBJ1-5, with D unclear. CDR3 length: 17 amino acids. Looked up from germline, CDR1 is SGHTA and CDR2 is FQGNSA. V gave up 5 bases and J gave up 0 bases, with 17 bases separating them. DNA for the CDR3: TGTGCCAGCAGCCCTCACCCCGTTACTGTTAGCAATCAGCCCCAGCATTTT. This codes for CASSPHPVTVSNQPQHF. Drawing the rest from reference TRBV7-2 and TRBJ1-5, the complete variable domain is GAGVSQSPSNKVTEKGKDVELRCDPISGHTALYWYRQSLGQGLEFLIYFQGNSAPDKSGLPSDRFSAERTGGSVSTLTIQRTQQEDSAVYLCASSPHPVTVSNQPQHFGDGTRLSIL.

This clone appeared a few times. The rearrangement joins TRBV9 to TRBJ2-4; 8 bases map to TRBD2. Germline V lookup: CDR1 SGDLS, CDR2 YYNGEE. This CDR3 is built from 15 residues. V was pared by 0 bases and J by 6 bases, with 5 bases of the junction left unmatched. CDR3 sequence: CASSVAPGLGNIQYF. CDR3 nucleotides: TGTGCCAGCAGCGTAGCTCCGGGACTAGGAAACATTCAGTACTTC.

In this sample, this clone turned up many times. The chain recombines TRBV5-6 with TRBJ1-1, with D unclear. Trimming shortened V by 7 bases and J by 2 bases, and 12 bases separated the two germline ends. The CDR3 consists of 13 residues. The germline V gene has CDR1 SGHDT and CDR2 YYEEEE. CDR3 DNA sequence: TGTGCCAGCGACGTTTGGGGAAACACTGAAGCTTTCTTT. Translated: CASDVWGNTEAFF.

The chain joins TRBV21-1 to TRBJ1-1; TRBD1, as called in the table, went unchecked against the DNA. TRBV21-1 is a known pseudogene. This CDR3 contains 15 residues. Here the CDR3 DNA reads TGTGCCAGCAGCAAAGAGTTGGAGGGGGCGACTGAAGCTTTCTTT. Protein sequence: CASSKELEGATEAFF.

The DNA of the CDR3 is TGTGCCAGCAGAACCCGGACAGGCCCCACAGATACGCAGTATTTT. This gives the protein CASRTRTGPTDTQYF. V usage is TRBV11-2 and J usage is TRBJ2-3; 7 bases agree with TRBD1. Germline V lookup: CDR1 SGHAT, CDR2 FQNNGV. The CDR3 has 15 amino acids. After removal of 6 bases from V and 2 bases from J, the junction contained 8 bases not matched to a gene.

The table lists this clone with a few counts. The V gene is TRBV2, the J gene TRBJ1-5, with D hard to call. This CDR3 is built from 15 residues. Germline assignment: CDR1 SNHLY and CDR2 FYNNEI. Trimming cost V 3 bases and J 3 bases, with 12 bases left between them. The CDR3 DNA sequence: TGTGCCAGCAGTGAGAGGAGAGTTACCAATCAGCCCCAGCATTTT. Residues: CASSERRVTNQPQHF.